A selection of T cell receptor beta chains follows, all from one sample in a study of cytomegalovirus exposure and HLA in healthy donors. The repertoire was sequenced with immunoSEQ multiplex PCR; TCRdb's copy has only in-frame clones and lacks some. Among 150,000 to 200,000 clones listed, 75% to 85% were seen once. Sequencing was performed on PBMCs. The receptors were gathered from a woman aged 45-65 years in good health and CMV-seronegative. CDR3s include the opening cysteine and the closing phenylalanine or tryptophan. Each record gives: D gene, clone size, J gene, V gene, CDR3 protein, CDR3 DNA. A D gene is named only where the DNA matches it firmly. Not all rows give a size; the values are once, few, many and, for expanded clones, a class.

TRBD1	-	TRBJ1-1	TRBV18	CASSPQPPGQGRTEAFF	TGTGCCAGCTCACCACAACCTCCGGGACAGGGAAGAACTGAAGCTTTCTTT
TRBD2	-	TRBJ2-3	TRBV4-3	CASSQGGAGVVDTQYF	TGCGCCAGCAGCCAGGGAGGAGCGGGAGTGGTAGATACGCAGTATTTT
-	-	TRBJ1-2	TRBV6-5	CASKLMDGYTF	TGTGCCAGCAAGCTGATGGATGGCTACACCTTC
-	-	TRBJ2-2	TRBV7-2	CASSLAARQTGELFF	TGTGCCAGCAGCTTAGCGGCGAGGCAAACCGGGGAGCTGTTTTTT
TRBD2	-	TRBJ2-3	TRBV5-1	CASSLGLAGVTDTQYF	TGCGCCAGCAGCTTGGGACTAGCGGGGGTTACAGATACGCAGTATTTT
-	-	TRBJ2-3	TRBV19	CASTPHRRNTDTQYF	TGTGCCAGTACTCCCCATAGGAGGAACACAGATACGCAGTATTTT
-	-	TRBJ2-2	TRBV9	CASSVSSDPSGELFF	TGTGCCAGCAGCGTAAGCAGCGACCCGAGCGGGGAGCTGTTTTTT
-	few	TRBJ1-4	TRBV6-5	CASSLSFNEKLFF	TGTGCCAGCAGTTTAAGCTTCAATGAAAAACTGTTTTTT
-	-	TRBJ2-7	TRBV21-1	CASSKVWTGGYEQYF	TGTGCCAGCAGCAAAGTGTGGACAGGGGGCTACGAGCAGTACTTC
-	few	TRBJ1-4	TRBV6-5	CASRDLGGNEKLFF	TGTGCCAGCAGGGACTTGGGAGGTAATGAAAAACTGTTTTTT
-	-	TRBJ2-5	TRBV11-2	CASSFSPIKRETQYF	TGTGCCAGCAGCTTCTCCCCAATCAAGAGGGAGACCCAGTACTTC
TRBD1	-	TRBJ2-7	TRBV5-1	CASSLSLTGIGEQYF	TGCGCCAGCAGCTTGTCCCTGACAGGGATTGGCGAGCAGTACTTC
-	-	TRBJ1-1	TRBV14	CASSPPGVMNTEAFF	TGTGCCAGCAGCCCCCCCGGGGTCATGAACACTGAAGCTTTCTTT
-	-	TRBJ2-7	TRBV11-2	CASSTPGSTFSYEQYF	TGTGCCAGCAGCACCCCAGGGTCGACATTCTCCTACGAGCAGTACTTC
-	-	TRBJ2-7	TRBV10-3	CAITPGLPSYEQYF	TGTGCCATCACCCCGGGACTCCCTAGCTACGAGCAGTACTTC
TRBD2	-	TRBJ2-7	TRBV5-1	CASSLVGTSGGSPAEQYF	TGCGCCAGCAGCTTGGTCGGGACTAGCGGGGGATCCCCGGCCGAGCAGTACTTC
-	once	TRBJ1-2	TRBV6-1	CASRTEAGANYGYTF	TGTGCCAGCAGGACCGAGGCGGGGGCTAACTATGGCTACACCTTC
-	few	TRBJ2-3	TRBV7-9	CASSSRRDTQYF	TGTGCCAGCAGCTCAAGGAGGGATACGCAGTATTTT
-	few	TRBJ2-5	TRBV5-4	CASSLAETQYF	TGTGCCAGCAGCTTGGCGGAGACCCAGTACTTC
-	-	TRBJ2-7	TRBV19	CASGRYSYEQYF	TGTGCCAGTGGCAGGTACTCCTACGAGCAGTACTTC
-	few	TRBJ1-5	TRBV5-5	CASSLLPPGQGNQPQHF	TGTGCCAGCAGCTTGCTTCCGCCCGGTCAGGGGAATCAGCCCCAGCATTTT
TRBD1	few	TRBJ1-5	TRBV6-5	CASSTDRGGNQPQHF	TGTGCCAGCAGTACCGACAGGGGGGGCAATCAGCCCCAGCATTTT
TRBD1	-	TRBJ1-6	TRBV2	CASSVQGAHYNSPLHF	TGTGCCAGCAGTGTACAGGGGGCCCATTATAATTCACCCCTCCACTTT
TRBD1	few	TRBJ2-7	TRBV5-1	CASSGLTGQGPREQYF	TGCGCCAGCAGCGGGTTAACTGGACAGGGACCACGCGAGCAGTACTTC
TRBD2	-	TRBJ2-1	TRBV11-3	CASSLELGGAMRNEQFF	TGTGCCAGCAGCTTAGAGCTCGGGGGGGCTATGCGCAATGAGCAGTTCTTC
TRBD1	few	TRBJ2-3	TRBV11-2	CASSLRGDRQYF	TGTGCCAGCAGCTTACGAGGGGACAGGCAGTATTTT